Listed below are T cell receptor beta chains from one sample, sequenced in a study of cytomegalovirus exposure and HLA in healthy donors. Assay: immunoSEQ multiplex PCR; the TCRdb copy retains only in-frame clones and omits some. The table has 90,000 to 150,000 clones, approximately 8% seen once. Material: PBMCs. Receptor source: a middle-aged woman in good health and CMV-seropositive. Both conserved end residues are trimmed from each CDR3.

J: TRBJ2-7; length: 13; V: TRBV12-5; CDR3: ASGLVRQSTYEQY
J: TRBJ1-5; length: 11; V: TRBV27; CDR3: ASSLNGNQPQH
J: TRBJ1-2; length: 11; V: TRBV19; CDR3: ASSIRRVYGYT
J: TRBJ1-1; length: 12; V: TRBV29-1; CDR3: SADTGTGETEAF
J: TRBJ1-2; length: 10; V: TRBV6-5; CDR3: ASTLQGYGYT
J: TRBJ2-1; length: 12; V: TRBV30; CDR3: ASTGTSGYNEQF
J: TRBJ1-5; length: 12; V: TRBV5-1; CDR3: ASSLEWGDQPQH
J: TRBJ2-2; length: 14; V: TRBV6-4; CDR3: ASRPEGGHGTGELF
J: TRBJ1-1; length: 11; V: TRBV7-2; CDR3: ASSLTVRTEAF
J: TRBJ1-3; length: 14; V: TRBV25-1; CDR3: ASSEFLGGSGNTIY
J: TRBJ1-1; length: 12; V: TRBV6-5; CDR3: ASRTGSWGTEAF
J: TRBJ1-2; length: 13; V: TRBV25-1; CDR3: ASSESRTGDYGYT
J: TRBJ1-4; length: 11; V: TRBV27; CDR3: ASRTGNNEKLF
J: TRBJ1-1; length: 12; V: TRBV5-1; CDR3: ASSLTGVNTEAF
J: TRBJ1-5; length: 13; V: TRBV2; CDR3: ASRATTRSDQPQH
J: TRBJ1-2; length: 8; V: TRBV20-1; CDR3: SVTGYGYT
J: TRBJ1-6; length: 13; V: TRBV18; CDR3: ASSSTGLRDSPLH
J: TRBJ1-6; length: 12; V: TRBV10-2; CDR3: ASSEQGFNSPLH
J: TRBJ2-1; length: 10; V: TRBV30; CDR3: AWGTDSDEQF
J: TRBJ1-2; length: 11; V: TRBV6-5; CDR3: ASSYIQGAGDT
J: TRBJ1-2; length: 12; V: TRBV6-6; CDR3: ASSGRIRDLGYT
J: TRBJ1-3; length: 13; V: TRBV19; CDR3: ASSIEAGNGNTIY
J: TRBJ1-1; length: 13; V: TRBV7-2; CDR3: ASSSRLALTPRAF
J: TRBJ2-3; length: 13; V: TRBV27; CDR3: ASTKAAGGTDTQY
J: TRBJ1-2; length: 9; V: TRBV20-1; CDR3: SAPGNYGYT
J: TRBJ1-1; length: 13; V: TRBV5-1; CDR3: ASSLAQGANTEAF
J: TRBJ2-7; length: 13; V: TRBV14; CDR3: ASSRAGAWGSEQY
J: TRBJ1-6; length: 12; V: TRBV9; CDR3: ASSPGVHNSPLH
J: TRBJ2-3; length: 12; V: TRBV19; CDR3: ATGPSASTDTQY
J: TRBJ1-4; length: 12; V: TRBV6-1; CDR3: ASSSTGPNEKLF
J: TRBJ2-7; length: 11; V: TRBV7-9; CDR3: ASSLVGPYEQY
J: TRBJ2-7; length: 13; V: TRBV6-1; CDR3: ASSEPGRGPNEQY
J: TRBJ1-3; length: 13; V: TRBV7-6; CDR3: ASSPRGSFGNTIY
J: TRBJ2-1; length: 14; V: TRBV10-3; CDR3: AISIGGLSSYNEQF
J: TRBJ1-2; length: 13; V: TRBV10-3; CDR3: AISARDSTNYGYT
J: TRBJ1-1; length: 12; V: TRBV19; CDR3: ASEPTGRGTEAF
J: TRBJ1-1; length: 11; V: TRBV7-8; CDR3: ASRGRENTEAF
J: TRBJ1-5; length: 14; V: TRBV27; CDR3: ASSSRWGGGNQPQH
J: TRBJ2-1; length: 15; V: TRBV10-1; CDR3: ASSESTSGGLYNEQF
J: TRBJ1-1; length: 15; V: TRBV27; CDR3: ASSLSGTGGLGTEAF
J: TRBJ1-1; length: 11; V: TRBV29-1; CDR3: SVRQGLNTEAF